The rows below give T cell receptor beta chains drawn from one sample of a study of OX40 agonist ivuxolimab in advanced cancers. Profiling relied on immunoSEQ multiplex PCR, and the TCRdb table lists in-frame clones only, not all of them. Among tens of thousands of clones listed, approximately 90% were seen once. The sequencing here drew on CD4+ or CD8+ T cells sorted from blood, taken in a trial of the OX40 agonist ivuxolimab. The source is an adult with an advanced solid tumor such as melanoma, head and neck, liver or kidney cancer. Each CDR3 is given with its conserved first and last residue. Fields, in order: CDR3 protein, clone size, V gene. Part of the rows lack a size; the others show once, few, many or a class for expanded clones.

CDR3: CASSVGNTQYF
size: NA
V: TRBV9

CDR3: CASSLAPGRYFAWAEAFF
size: NA
V: TRBV5-4

CDR3: CASSFGQGGYEQYF
size: NA
V: TRBV7-9

CDR3: CASSLSLPPGEKLFF
size: NA
V: TRBV28

CDR3: CATSKTETGVNQPQHF
size: NA
V: TRBV15

CDR3: CASSFEHTTDTQYF
size: NA
V: TRBV7-8

CDR3: CASSVGAADTQYF
size: once
V: TRBV9

CDR3: CASSLDWKGNTIYF
size: few
V: TRBV5-1

CDR3: CASSEASGSYNEQFF
size: medium-sized
V: TRBV6-1

CDR3: CASSLAFETQYF
size: NA
V: TRBV7-6

CDR3: CASSLRASGRYSPPSSYNEQFF
size: NA
V: TRBV7-3

CDR3: CASSPENTGELFF
size: NA
V: TRBV7-3

CDR3: CASSTQGKETQYF
size: once
V: TRBV27

CDR3: CAISVEENTEAFF
size: once
V: TRBV10-3

CDR3: CASSELGAGNEQFF
size: NA
V: TRBV2

CDR3: CASSPRGRPKANEKLFF
size: NA
V: TRBV9

CDR3: CASSLGENTEAFF
size: NA
V: TRBV5-6

CDR3: CASGLVPSGDGYTF
size: NA
V: TRBV12-5

CDR3: CASSFESKTEAFF
size: NA
V: TRBV7-9

CDR3: CASRRTTLYEQYF
size: NA
V: TRBV2

CDR3: CASSQGRGTEAFF
size: NA
V: TRBV4-1

CDR3: CASSDSTGPSNEQFF
size: NA
V: TRBV6-4

CDR3: CASSLVAGDTEAFF
size: NA
V: TRBV5-1

CDR3: CASSHGLEQYF
size: NA
V: TRBV27

CDR3: CASRQGGENEKLFF
size: NA
V: TRBV28

CDR3: CASSDGTSGNEQFF
size: NA
V: TRBV6-4

CDR3: CARRSGTSGYNEQFF
size: NA
V: TRBV5-3